This TCR beta chain was profiled in a study of beta chain features in type 1 diabetes. Study-level information: Age, gender and cell yields were alike across patients and healthy donors.

Of note for this clone: Its antigen remains unknown.

Since all of the isolated RNA was reverse transcribed, expressed TCRB transcripts were what got sequenced. Sequencing was performed with immunoSEQ multiplex PCR; in TCRdb, only in-frame clones are kept and a portion is missing. Of 600,000 to 700,000 clones detected, under 15% appear once; the ten largest clones hold 0.022%. Whole-study findings and limits: All four CD4+ subsets of Type 1 diabetes patients contained TCRB CDR3s that were moderately but significantly shorter.

The germline V gene has CDR1 SQVTM and CDR2 ANQGSEA. The CDR3 sequence is 12 residues long. Trimming took off 6 bases at V and 5 bases at J, with 13 bases between the two ends. Post-sort purity exceeded 98% for all sorted populations. The origin of this receptor is a man aged 18 to 29 with type 1 diabetes. Sequencing was done on a sample of naive CD4+ T cells from blood. The chain has TRBV29-1 and TRBJ1-2; D possibly corresponds to TRBD1 (6 bases). The CDR3 loop reads CSVLQGSYGYTF. DNA for the CDR3: TGCAGCGTCTTACAGGGCTCGTATGGCTACACCTTC.